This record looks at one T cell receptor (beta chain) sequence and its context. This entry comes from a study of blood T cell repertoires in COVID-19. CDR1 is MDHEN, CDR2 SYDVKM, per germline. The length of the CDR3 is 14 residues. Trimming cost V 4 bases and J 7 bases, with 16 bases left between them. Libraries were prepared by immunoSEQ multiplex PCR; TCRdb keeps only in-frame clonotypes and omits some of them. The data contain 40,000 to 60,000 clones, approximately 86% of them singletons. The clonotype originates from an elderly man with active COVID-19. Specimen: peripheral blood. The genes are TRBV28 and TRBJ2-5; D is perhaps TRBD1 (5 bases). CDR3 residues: CASSSETGYRTQYF. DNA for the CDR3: TGTGCCAGCAGTTCCGAAACAGGTTATAGGACCCAGTACTTC.